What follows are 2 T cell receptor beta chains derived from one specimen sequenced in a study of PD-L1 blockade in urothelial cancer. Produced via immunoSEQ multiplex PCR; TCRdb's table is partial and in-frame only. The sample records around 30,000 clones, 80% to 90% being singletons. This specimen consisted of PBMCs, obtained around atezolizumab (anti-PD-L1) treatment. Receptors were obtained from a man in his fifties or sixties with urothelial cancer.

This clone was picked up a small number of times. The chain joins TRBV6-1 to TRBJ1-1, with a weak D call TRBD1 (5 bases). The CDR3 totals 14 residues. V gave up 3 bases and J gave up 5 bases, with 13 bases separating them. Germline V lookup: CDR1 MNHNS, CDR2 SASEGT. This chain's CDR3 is CASSDKGMRTEAFF. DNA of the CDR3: TGTGCCAGCAGTGATAAGGGGATGAGGACTGAAGCTTTCTTT.

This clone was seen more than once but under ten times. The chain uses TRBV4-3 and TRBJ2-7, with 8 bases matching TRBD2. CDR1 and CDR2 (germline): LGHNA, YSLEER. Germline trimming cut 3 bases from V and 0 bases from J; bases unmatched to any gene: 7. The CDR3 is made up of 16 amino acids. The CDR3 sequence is CASSHAPGGASYEQYF. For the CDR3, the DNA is TGCGCCAGCAGCCACGCCCCCGGGGGGGCCTCCTACGAGCAGTACTTC.